The 19 T cell receptor beta chains reported below all come from one sample, sequenced in a study of Graves' ophthalmopathy and Graves' hyperthyroidism. Transcripts of RNA were the source for amplifying TCR beta CDR3 regions. HTBI-primed RT-PCR formed the first round, and a multiplex PCR formed the second. In TCRdb, the multiplex PCR reads were re-called with MiXCR into one record per CDR3 protein. The sample lists about 480,000 distinct CDR3 sequences, approximately 15% occurring once. The specimen sequenced was blood. Receptors originate from a woman in her twenties or thirties with Graves' ophthalmopathy.

This clonotype was found many times. The gene calls are TRBV12-3 or TRBV12-4 and TRBJ1-5; D might be TRBD1 (6 bases). CDR3 length equals 12 residues. Trimming took off 6 bases at V and 6 bases at J, with 9 bases between the two ends. This CDR3 is CASSRGGQPQHF. In DNA, the CDR3 is TGTGCCAGCAGCAGAGGGGGTCAGCCCCAGCATTTT.

Details on this clonotype: An end of the junction does not agree with germline; a read error may underlie this. This rearrangement joins TRBV12-3 or TRBV12-4 to TRBJ1-1, with 9 bases that match TRBD1. This CDR3 has 13 amino acids. CDR3 coding DNA: TGTGCCAGCAGCTGGACAGGGGTCTCTGAAGCTTGCTTT. Translation gives CASSWTGVSEACF.

The rearrangement joins TRBV6-1 to TRBJ1-1; the match to TRBD1 covers 7 bases. V lost 6 bases to trimming and J lost 1 base; unmatched junction nucleotides: 8. The V gene's germline CDR1 is MNHNS and CDR2 SASEGT. The CDR3 has 15 amino acids. The DNA for the CDR3 is TGTGCCAGCAGACCAGGGACAGAGAGGAACACTGAAGCTTTCTTT. It encodes CASRPGTERNTEAFF.

This clonotype was recorded a few times. The genes are TRBV4-3 and TRBJ1-6; D remains unclear. The germline V and J ends were trimmed by 3 bases and 7 bases, with 13 bases remaining between them. The CDR3 is 15 amino acids. CDR1 is LGHNA, CDR2 YSLEER, per germline. The CDR3 here is CASSQRVLGNSPLHF. CDR3 bases: TGCGCCAGCAGCCAGCGTGTTCTCGGAAATTCACCCCTCCACTTT.

As concerns this clonotype: A much larger clone sits a single nucleotide away, making a read error possible. This chain connects TRBV28 to TRBJ2-3; D might be TRBD2 (6 bases). The CDR3 extends over 13 amino acids. V lost 3 bases, J lost 8 bases, and 12 bases lay in between. Germline V lookup: CDR1 MDHEN, CDR2 SYDVKM. The CDR3 sequence: CASSFLVEGTQYF. CDR3 DNA sequence: TGTGCCAGCAGTTTTCTAGTGGAGGGTACGCAGTATTTT.

This clonotype was counted at least ten times. The CDR3 region has the DNA TGTGCCAGCAGCTTAGTGGAAAGGCTAGCGAGCACCGGGGAGCTGTTTTTT. It yields the protein CASSLVERLASTGELFF. This sequence joins TRBV7-8 and TRBJ2-2; D perhaps matches TRBD2 (6 bases). Germline CDR1 reads SGHVS; CDR2 reads FQNEAQ. Trimming removed 1 base at V and 4 bases at J, with 16 bases between. The CDR3 extends over 17 amino acids.

This clonotype came up many times. This chain joins TRBV12-3 or TRBV12-4 and TRBJ2-7, with a weak D call TRBD2 (6 bases). The CDR3 sequence is 15 residues long. V was cut by 6 bases and J by 1 base, with 16 bases left in between. The CDR3 region is CASSLGRGISYEQYF. The DNA for the CDR3 is TGTGCCAGCAGCCTCGGGCGGGGAATTTCCTACGAGCAGTACTTC.

This clonotype was detected many times. The CDR3 DNA reads TGTGCCAGCAGCCGAGGAGTCGGAAGCGAGCAGTACTTC. This sequence encodes CASSRGVGSEQYF. The V and J genes are TRBV12-3 or TRBV12-4 and TRBJ2-7; D gene unclear. This CDR3 has 13 amino acids. Trimming left V 6 bases short and J 6 bases short, with 15 bases between.

The CDR3 nucleotides are TGTGCCAGCATTGAGACCTCCCGGGAGCAGTACTTC. Amino acid sequence: CASIETSREQYF. The chain joins TRBV6-1 to TRBJ2-7, with D unclear. The germline gives CDR1 MNHNS, CDR2 SASEGT. The CDR3 has 12 amino acids. Deletions cut 7 bases from V and 7 bases from J, with 14 bases between.

This clonotype was found many times. At one end, the junction sequence differs from germline, possibly due to a read error. CDR3 DNA sequence: TGTGCCAGCAGTTACTCCCGTATTCCAGCGGGGACTTCACACTTC. Protein: CASSYSRIPAGTSHF. V gene TRBV6-2 or TRBV6-3 combines with J gene TRBJ2-4; 7 nucleotides match TRBD2. The germline gives CDR1 MNHEY, CDR2 SVGEGT. The CDR3 consists of 15 residues.

This clonotype was recorded at least ten times. The rearrangement joins TRBV28 to TRBJ2-2; 8 bases fit TRBD2. Germline CDR1 and CDR2: MDHEN and SYDVKM. V lost 3 bases to trimming and J lost 1 base; unmatched junction nucleotides: 7. The CDR3 is 17 residues long. The CDR3 DNA reads as TGTGCCAGCAGTTTTTCTGGGCTAGCGGGGAACACCGGGGAGCTGTTTTTT. Translation: CASSFSGLAGNTGELFF. The full variable domain, in which reference TRBV28 and TRBJ2-2 provide the parts outside the CDR3, is DVKVTQSSRYLVKRTGEKVFLECVQDMDHENMFWYRQDPGLGLRLIYFSYDVKMKEKGDIPEGYSVSREKKERFSLILESASTNQTSMYLCASSFSGLAGNTGELFFGEGSRLTVL.

The genes are TRBV30 and TRBJ2-5, with D unresolved. Trimming took off 7 bases at V and 5 bases at J, with 23 bases between the two ends. The CDR3 extends over 15 amino acids. The germline CDR1 and CDR2 sequences are GTSNPN and SVGIG (reference sequence). CDR3 residues: CASYRELNTGETQYF. The CDR3 DNA reads TGTGCCTCCTACAGAGAACTCAACACCGGGGAGACCCAGTACTTC. Drawing the rest from reference TRBV30 and TRBJ2-5, the complete variable domain is SQTIHQWPATLVQPVGSPLSLECTVEGTSNPNLYWYRQAAGRGLQLLFYSVGIGQISSEVPQNLSASRPQDRQFILSSKKLLLSDSGFYLCASYRELNTGETQYFGPGTRLLVL.

The table lists this clonotype with many counts. This chain links TRBV7-9 with TRBJ2-7, with D unresolved. Germline loops: CDR1 SEHNR, CDR2 FQNEAQ (reference sequence). Trimming left V 7 bases short and J 2 bases short, with 12 bases between. CDR3 length equals 13 residues. The CDR3 reads CASTQVSPYEQYF. CDR3 DNA: TGTGCCAGCACCCAGGTCAGCCCCTACGAGCAGTACTTC. Supplemented by reference TRBV7-9 and TRBJ2-7, the full variable domain reads DTGVSQNPRHKITKRGQNVTFRCDPISEHNRLYWYRQTLGQGPEFLTYFQNEAQLEKSRLLSDRFSAERPKGSFSTLEIQRTEQGDSAMYLCASTQVSPYEQYFGPGTRLTVT.

This clonotype was observed at least ten times. V is TRBV20-1 and J is TRBJ2-7; 7 bases align to TRBD1. The CDR3 contains 14 residues. Trimming cost V 3 bases and J 0 bases; bases outside gene matches: 5. In germline, CDR1 is DFQATT, CDR2 SNEGSKA (reference sequence). The CDR3 sequence: CSARQGVPSYEQYF. CDR3 in DNA: TGCAGTGCTAGGCAGGGGGTCCCCTCCTACGAGCAGTACTTC.

This clonotype appeared many times. This chain connects TRBV6-1 to TRBJ2-7, with D uncertain. The CDR3 runs 15 residues. Germline V CDR1 and CDR2: MNHNS, SASEGT. V gave up 0 bases and J gave up 0 bases, with 9 bases separating them. The CDR3 DNA reads TGTGCCAGCAGTGAAGCGATACCGAGCTCCTACGAGCAGTACTTC. Amino acid sequence: CASSEAIPSSYEQYF.

This clonotype was found many times. V gene TRBV15 combines with J gene TRBJ2-5; 8 positions agree with TRBD1. Looked up from germline, CDR1 is LNHNV and CDR2 is YYDKDF (reference sequence). The CDR3 has 15 residues. V was clipped by 3 bases and J by 4 bases; unmatched bases: 7. CDR3 DNA sequence: TGTGCCACCAGCAGCACTTTTGACAGGGGAGAGACCCAGTACTTC. This encodes CATSSTFDRGETQYF.

This chain joins TRBV25-1 and TRBJ2-2; maybe TRBD2 (5 bases). The germline V gene has CDR1 MGHDK and CDR2 SYGVNS. Trimming stripped 11 bases from V and 1 base from J, with 11 bases between. The CDR3 sequence is 13 residues long. CDR3 sequence: CAGSGWNTGELFF. For the CDR3, the DNA is TGTGCCGGGAGTGGGTGGAACACCGGGGAGCTGTTTTTT.

There are many counts of this clonotype. The genes are TRBV27 and TRBJ2-5; D may be TRBD2 (5 bases). V lost 3 bases and J lost 5, with 16 bases in between. Germline V gene data show CDR1 as MNHEY and CDR2 as SMNVEV (reference sequence). CDR3 length: 15 residues. The CDR3 here is CASSLERGSSETQYF. In nucleotides, the CDR3 is TGTGCCAGCAGTTTGGAGAGAGGGAGTAGTGAGACCCAGTACTTC.

This clonotype has ten or more counts. V gene TRBV4-1 combines with J gene TRBJ2-2, with 8 bases aligning to TRBD1. The trim removed 2 bases at V and 5 bases at J, leaving 4 bases unmatched. The CDR3 length is 15 residues. Per germline, CDR1 MGHRA and CDR2 YSYEKL. This CDR3 is CASSQKDRVTGELFF. CDR3 DNA sequence: TGCGCCAGCAGCCAAAAGGACAGGGTGACCGGGGAGCTGTTTTTT.